Reported below is one T cell receptor beta chain. Its antigen is as yet unknown. The record originates from a study of T cell responses to AZD1222 COVID-19 vaccine. Study information: Second doses at about 4 or about 12 weeks were pooled.

Clones were sequenced by immunoSEQ multiplex PCR, and TCRdb holds only the in-frame ones, with some missing. The sample has around 160,000 clones, about 90% seen once. Study-wide results and limits: Along spike, vaccine-associated CD4 TCRs were found throughout, with dominance at 160-218 and 743-854.

This sample comprised peripheral blood, obtained on day 0 of AZD1222 vaccination. This clonotype was obtained from an adult in good health.

This chain's CDR3 is CASSLTYNEQFF. DNA of the CDR3: TGTGCCAGCAGTTTAACCTACAATGAGCAGTTCTTC. The chain recombines TRBV27 with TRBJ2-1; D gene ambiguous. This CDR3 contains 12 residues. Trimming shortened V by 2 bases and J by 2 bases, and 1 base separated the two germline ends. The germline V gene encodes CDR1 MNHEY and CDR2 SMNVEV (reference sequence).